This TCR beta chain derives from a study of blood T cell repertoires in COVID-19. Trimming cost V 5 bases and J 3 bases, with 11 bases left between them. Per the germline V gene, CDR1 is MNHEY and CDR2 is SVGEGT. This CDR3 spans 14 amino acids. Repertoires were generated with immunoSEQ multiplex PCR, while TCRdb's copy carries only in-frame clones and drops some. The sample records around 75,000 clones, roughly 88% being singletons. Sequences were obtained from peripheral blood. The V and J genes are TRBV6-2 or TRBV6-3 and TRBJ2-1; maybe TRBD1 (6 bases). This clonotype was sampled from a human donor in a cohort sampled during active COVID-19. As DNA, the CDR3 is TGTGCCAGCAGTCGGGACAACCTCTACAATGAGCAGTTCTTC. Amino acid sequence: CASSRDNLYNEQFF.